Here is one T cell receptor (beta chain) with its context. This clone occurred a few times. Its specific antigen is unknown. Base qualities are not at hand, and no much larger clone is one base apart. This specimen comes from a study of beta chain features in type 1 diabetes (dated by TCRdb to the late 2010s). With respect to the entire study: No differences in mean age, gender distribution, total cell number or subset yield were found between patients and healthy donors. A total of about 110 million sorted cells were examined across all samples, and the number of cells per subset was strongly correlated with RNA yield. In the study, TCRB repertoires of sorted circulating CD4+ T cell subsets from recently diagnosed type 1 diabetes patients were compared with those of matched healthy donors. Naive and central memory subsets were obtained from all 30 or so donors, but regulatory and stem cell-like memory subsets were isolated from only 8 patients and roughly eight healthy donors.

The CDR3 measures 12 amino acids from cysteine to phenylalanine. Of the read, only the CDR3 DNA is kept; its 36 bases are in frame from base 1. V lost 10 bases and J lost 6 bases; the stretch between them is 13 bases long. Taken from the germline V gene (reference sequence), the CDR1 and CDR2 loops are MNHEY and SMNVEV. What the authors observed across the whole study: Because cDNA was sequenced instead of genomic DNA, activated cells with high expression could be over-represented, although the groups did not differ in activation or CD3 levels. Shorter templates might be favored by PCR, yet because patient and control samples were amplified and corrected together, any such skew would affect both groups equally. At VDJ recombination sites, patients with type 1 diabetes made fewer insertions and deleted more nucleotides, a pattern implying thymic rearrangement abnormalities. Naive, central memory and regulatory TCRB repertoires appeared more similar among patients than among healthy donors. Type 1 diabetes patients showed a moderate but significant shortening of TCRB CDR3 length in all four CD4+ subsets. HLA sub-analyses involved small numbers of individuals, so any influence of HLA type on TCRB rearrangement remained unresolved.

The entire amount of isolated RNA was reverse transcribed using the High Capacity cDNA Reverse Transcription Kit, so the sequenced TCRB transcripts were expressed ones. Deep immunoSEQ sequencing was applied to naive, central memory and regulatory T cell samples, giving an average of around 4 million total reads per sample. Sorted cells were lysed in RLT buffer and RNA was extracted with DNase-treated RNeasy Micro or Mini kits, depending on cell number. Each cell subset was processed on its own to prevent cross-contamination, while patient and healthy donor samples were processed together. The immunoSEQ multiplex PCR was used to amplify TCRB sequences from cDNA, generating 87-bp fragments that spanned the CDR3 region. The amplicons were sequenced using the Illumina HiSeq platform. In the source study's methods: PCR bias was computationally corrected using synthetic template baselines, reads within Hamming distance 2 were collapsed, and singletons that could not be merged were discarded. Reads were aligned to IMGT to assign V, D and J genes, CDR3 length, and insertions or deletions at six rearrangement sites. Within each subset, clonotype counts were normalized to sorted cell number, and only after that were true diversity and Gini coefficients computed with the tcR R package. Repertoire sharing was quantified using the overlap coefficient calculated on TCRB nucleotide sequences. Out-of-frame TCRB sequences from naive cells were analyzed as a proxy for the pre-selection repertoire. Held by TCRdb, this immuneACCESS table contains in-frame sequences only and omits some clones. Under half of the omission traces to an unresolved V gene where checked; the cause of the rest is unknown. V, J and clone size reflect that table, while D and trimming were determined from the DNA. The sample table contains about 650,000 clones; only one count was recorded for around an eighth of them. The ten largest clones capture around 0.12% of the sample.

From each donor, a single peripheral blood sample of 100 to 150 mL on average was drawn into heparinised tubes. Using a panel that included CD45RO, CCR7, CD25, CD127, CD95 and CD27, naive, central memory, regulatory and stem cell-like memory CD4+ T cells were sorted on a BD FACSAria II. Purity was above 95% for every sorted population. PBMCs were separated immediately by Lymphoprep density gradient centrifugation and were stained directly, without being cultured. Samples were stained and sorted in pairs, with one healthy donor and one patient per experiment, so that batch effects were minimized. This TCR derives from a man aged 30 to 39 with type 1 diabetes. Input material: naive CD4+ T cells from blood. Interpreted using the paper, the cell subset or site label stands for: true naive CD4+ T cells. This chain joins TRBV27 to TRBJ1-5, with the D gene not confidently named. This receptor has the CDR3 CATQTSGQPQHF. The nucleotide sequence is given as TGTGCCACTCAGACCAGCGGTCAGCCCCAGCATTTT.